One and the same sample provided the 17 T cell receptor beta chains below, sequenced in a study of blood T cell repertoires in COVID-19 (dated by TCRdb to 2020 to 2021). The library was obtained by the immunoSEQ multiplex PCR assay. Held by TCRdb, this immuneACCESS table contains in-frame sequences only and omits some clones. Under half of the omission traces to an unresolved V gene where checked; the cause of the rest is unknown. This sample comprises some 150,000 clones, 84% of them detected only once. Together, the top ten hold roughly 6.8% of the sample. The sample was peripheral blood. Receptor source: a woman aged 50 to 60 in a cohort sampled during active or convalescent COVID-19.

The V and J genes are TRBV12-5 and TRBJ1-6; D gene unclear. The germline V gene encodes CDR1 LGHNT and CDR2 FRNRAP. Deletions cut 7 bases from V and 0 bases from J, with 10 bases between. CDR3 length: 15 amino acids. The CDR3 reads CASAPRSSYNSPLHF. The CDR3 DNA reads TGTGCTAGTGCCCCGCGGTCCTCCTATAATTCACCCCTCCACTTT.

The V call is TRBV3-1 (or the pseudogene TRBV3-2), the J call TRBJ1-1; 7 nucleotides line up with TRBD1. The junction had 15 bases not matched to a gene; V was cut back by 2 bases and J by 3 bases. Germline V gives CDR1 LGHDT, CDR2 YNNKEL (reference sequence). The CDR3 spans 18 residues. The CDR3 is CASSQLLPIEGADTEAFF. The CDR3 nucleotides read TGTGCCAGCAGCCAACTTCTCCCGATAGAGGGGGCGGACACTGAAGCTTTCTTT.

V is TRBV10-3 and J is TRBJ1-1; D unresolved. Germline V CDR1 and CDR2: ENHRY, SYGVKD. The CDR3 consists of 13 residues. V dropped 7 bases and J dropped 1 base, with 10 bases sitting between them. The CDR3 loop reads CAIKVGGNTEAFF. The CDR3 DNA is TGTGCCATCAAAGTCGGTGGGAACACTGAAGCTTTCTTT.

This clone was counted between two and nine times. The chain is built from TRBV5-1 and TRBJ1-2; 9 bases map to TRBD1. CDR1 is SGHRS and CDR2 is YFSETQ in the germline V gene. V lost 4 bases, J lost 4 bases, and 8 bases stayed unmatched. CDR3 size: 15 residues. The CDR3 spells CASSPGTTGGYGYTF. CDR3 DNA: TGCGCCAGCAGCCCCGGAACGACAGGGGGCTATGGCTACACCTTC.

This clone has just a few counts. CDR3 amino acids: CASSIQGLADYEQYF. The CDR3 DNA is TGTGCCAGTAGTATCCAAGGACTAGCAGACTACGAGCAGTACTTC. V and J are TRBV19 and TRBJ2-7; 8 bases line up with TRBD2. Germline assignment: CDR1 LNHDA and CDR2 SQIVND (reference sequence). The CDR3 contains 15 residues. V shed 3 bases and J 3 bases; nucleotides not matched to a gene: 7.

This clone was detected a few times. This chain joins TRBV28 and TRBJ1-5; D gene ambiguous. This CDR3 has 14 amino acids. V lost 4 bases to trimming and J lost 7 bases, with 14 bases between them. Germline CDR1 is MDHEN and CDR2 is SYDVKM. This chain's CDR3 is CASSSPSGAQPQHF. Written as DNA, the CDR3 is TGTGCCAGCAGTTCCCCGAGTGGAGCGCAGCCCCAGCATTTT.

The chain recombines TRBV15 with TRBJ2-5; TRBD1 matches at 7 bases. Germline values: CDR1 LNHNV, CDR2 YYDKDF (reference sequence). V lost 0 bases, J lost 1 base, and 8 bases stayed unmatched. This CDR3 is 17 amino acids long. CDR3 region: CATSREARGRGQETQYF. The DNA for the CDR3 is TGTGCCACCAGCAGAGAGGCTAGGGGGCGCGGCCAAGAGACCCAGTACTTC.

The CDR3 loop reads CASSQEASSYNSPLHF. Written as DNA, the CDR3 is TGCGCCAGCAGCCAAGAAGCGAGCTCCTATAATTCACCCCTCCACTTT. The chain employs TRBV4-3 and TRBJ1-6; D is ambiguous. From germline, CDR1 is LGHNA and CDR2 YSLEER. CDR3 size: 16 residues. V was cut by 0 bases and J by 0 bases, with 6 bases left in between.

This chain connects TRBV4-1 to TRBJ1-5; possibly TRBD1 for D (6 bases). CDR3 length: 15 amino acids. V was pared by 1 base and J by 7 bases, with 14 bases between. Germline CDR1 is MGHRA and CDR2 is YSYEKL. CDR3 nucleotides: TGCGCCAGCAGCCAAGTGGGACCAGGGGAACAGCCCCAGCATTTT. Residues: CASSQVGPGEQPQHF.

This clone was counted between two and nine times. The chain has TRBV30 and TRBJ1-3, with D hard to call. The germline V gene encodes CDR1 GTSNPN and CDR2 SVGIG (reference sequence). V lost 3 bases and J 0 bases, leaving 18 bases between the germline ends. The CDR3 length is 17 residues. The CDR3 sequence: CAWRPRGLAASGNTIYF. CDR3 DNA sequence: TGTGCCTGGAGACCCCGCGGCTTGGCAGCCTCTGGAAACACCATATATTTT.

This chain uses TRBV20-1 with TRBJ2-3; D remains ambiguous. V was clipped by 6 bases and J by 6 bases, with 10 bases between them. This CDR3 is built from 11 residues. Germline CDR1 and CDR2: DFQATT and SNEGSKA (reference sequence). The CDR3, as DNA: TGCAGTGCCAGTACCTATGATACGCAGTATTTT. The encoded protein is CSASTYDTQYF.

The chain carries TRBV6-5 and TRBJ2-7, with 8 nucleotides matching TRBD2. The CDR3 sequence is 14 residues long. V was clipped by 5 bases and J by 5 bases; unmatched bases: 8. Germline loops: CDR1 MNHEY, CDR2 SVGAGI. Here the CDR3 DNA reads TGTGCCAGCAGTCCGGGCGGGGGGCCGAACGAGCAGTACTTC. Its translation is CASSPGGGPNEQYF.

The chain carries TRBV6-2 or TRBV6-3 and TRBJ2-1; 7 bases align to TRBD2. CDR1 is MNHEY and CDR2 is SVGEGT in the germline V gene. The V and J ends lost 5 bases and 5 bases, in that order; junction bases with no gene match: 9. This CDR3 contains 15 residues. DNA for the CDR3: TGTGCCAGCAGTCCCGCGCTGGGACTAAACAATGAGCAGTTCTTC. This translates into CASSPALGLNNEQFF.

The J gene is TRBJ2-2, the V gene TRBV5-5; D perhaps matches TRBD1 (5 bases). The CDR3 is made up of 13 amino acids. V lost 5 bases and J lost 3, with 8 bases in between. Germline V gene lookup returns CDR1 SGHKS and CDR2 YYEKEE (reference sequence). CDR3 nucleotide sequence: TGTGCCAGCAGGCAGGGCTACACCGGGGAGCTGTTTTTT. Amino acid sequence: CASRQGYTGELFF. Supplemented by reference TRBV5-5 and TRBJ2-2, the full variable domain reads DAGVTQSPTHLIKTRGQQVTLRCSPISGHKSVSWYQQVLGQGPQFIFQYYEKEERGRGNFPDRFSARQFPNYSSELNVNALLLGDSALYLCASRQGYTGELFFGEGSRLTVL.

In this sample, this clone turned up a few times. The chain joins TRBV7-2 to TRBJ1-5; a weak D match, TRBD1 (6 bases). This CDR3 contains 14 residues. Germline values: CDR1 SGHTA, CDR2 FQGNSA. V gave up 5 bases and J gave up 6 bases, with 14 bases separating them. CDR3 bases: TGTGCCAGCAGCCTAAACAGGGTGTTTCAGCCCCAGCATTTT. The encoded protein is CASSLNRVFQPQHF.

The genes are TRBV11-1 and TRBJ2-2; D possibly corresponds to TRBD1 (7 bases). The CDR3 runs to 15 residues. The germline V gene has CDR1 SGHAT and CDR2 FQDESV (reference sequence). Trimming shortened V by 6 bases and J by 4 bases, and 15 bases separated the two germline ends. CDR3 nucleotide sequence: TGTGCCAGCAGTCTTAGACAGGGAGGCACCGGGGAGCTGTTTTTT. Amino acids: CASSLRQGGTGELFF.

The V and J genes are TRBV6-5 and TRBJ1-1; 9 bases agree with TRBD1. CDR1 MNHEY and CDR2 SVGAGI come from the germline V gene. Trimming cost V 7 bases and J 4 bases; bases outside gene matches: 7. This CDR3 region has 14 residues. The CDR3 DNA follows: TGTGCCAGCACCGAGTGGGACAGGGCCACTGAAGCTTTCTTT. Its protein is CASTEWDRATEAFF.